Each of the 8 T cell receptor beta chains below was sequenced from the same sample in a study of cytomegalovirus exposure and HLA in healthy donors. The PCR used 60 Vbeta and 13 Jbeta primers. Generated by immunoSEQ multiplex PCR, the TCRdb table keeps only in-frame clones and is missing some. In the table there are approximately 170,000 clones, roughly 73% of which are singletons. What was sequenced was PBMCs. These receptor sequences come from a female donor in good health and CMV-seronegative.

The V call is TRBV4-3, the J call TRBJ1-2; 10 positions match TRBD1. After removal of 3 bases from V and 4 bases from J, the junction contained 5 bases not matched to a gene. The CDR3 has 15 amino acids. Germline loops: CDR1 LGHNA, CDR2 YSLEER. The CDR3 sequence is CASSQETGGPYGYTF. CDR3 DNA sequence: TGCGCCAGCAGCCAGGAGACAGGGGGCCCCTATGGCTACACCTTC.

Comment on this clone: Other DNA sequences of this sample code for an identical CDR3. The chain joins TRBV5-8 to TRBJ2-7, with D possibly being TRBD1 (6 bases). The germline CDR1 and CDR2 sequences are SGHTS and YDEGEE. The CDR3 runs 12 residues. The V and J ends lost 2 bases and 6 bases respectively, with 9 bases between them. The CDR3 spells CASSFQGFEQYF. DNA of the CDR3: TGTGCCAGCAGCTTTCAGGGGTTCGAGCAGTACTTC.

This clone was counted a single time. The chain joins TRBV4-3 to TRBJ2-2; TRBD1 might be the D (6 bases). Trimming took off 1 base at V and 2 bases at J, with 11 bases between the two ends. This CDR3 is 16 amino acids long. The germline gives CDR1 LGHNA, CDR2 YSLEER. In DNA, the CDR3 is TGCGCCAGCAGCCAAGTTAACAGGGAAAACACCGGGGAGCTGTTTTTT. This encodes CASSQVNRENTGELFF.

Notes on this clone: Other DNA sequences in the sample encode the same CDR3. The chain is built from TRBV5-1 and TRBJ2-2, with no clear D. V was shortened by 0 bases and J by 0 bases, with 6 bases between the two germline ends. CDR1 is SGHRS and CDR2 is YFSETQ in the germline V gene. The CDR3 has 15 amino acids. The CDR3 nucleotides are TGCGCCAGCAGCTTGGACGGTTCGAACACCGGGGAGCTGTTTTTT. Its translation is CASSLDGSNTGELFF.

This clone has just one count. The CDR3 sequence: CAWSAAGGNTIYF. The DNA for the CDR3 is TGTGCCTGGAGTGCTGCAGGGGGAAACACCATATATTTT. The J gene is TRBJ1-3, the V gene TRBV30; D possibly corresponds to TRBD1 (5 bases). The CDR3 covers 13 residues. V lost 1 base, J lost 4 bases, and 8 bases lay in between. The germline V gene encodes CDR1 GTSNPN and CDR2 SVGIG (reference sequence).

The gene calls are TRBV2 and TRBJ2-6; D gene uncertain. CDR1 is SNHLY and CDR2 is FYNNEI in the germline V gene. This CDR3 spans 14 amino acids. Deletions cut 6 bases from V and 1 base from J, with 7 bases between. The CDR3 nucleotides read TGTGCCAGCAGGAGTGATTCTGGGGCCAACGTCCTGACTTTC. This encodes CASRSDSGANVLTF.

The gene calls are TRBV11-2 and TRBJ1-5, with TRBD1 matching over 8 bases. Germline loops: CDR1 SGHAT, CDR2 FQNNGV. This CDR3 has 17 residues. J was trimmed by 2 bases and V by 5 bases; bases with no gene match: 11. The chain's CDR3 is CASSPGQDGEGNQPQHF. The CDR3 bases are TGTGCCAGCAGCCCGGGACAGGATGGGGAGGGCAATCAGCCCCAGCATTTT.

The table lists this clone with a few counts. This chain joins TRBV11-2 and TRBJ1-4; 9 bases map to TRBD1. Per germline, CDR1 SGHAT and CDR2 FQNNGV. This CDR3 region has 15 residues. V lost 5 bases to trimming and J lost 8 bases; unmatched junction nucleotides: 9. DNA for the CDR3: TGTGCCAGCAGCCCGACGGGACAGGGTCAGGAAAAACTGTTTTTT. Amino acids: CASSPTGQGQEKLFF.